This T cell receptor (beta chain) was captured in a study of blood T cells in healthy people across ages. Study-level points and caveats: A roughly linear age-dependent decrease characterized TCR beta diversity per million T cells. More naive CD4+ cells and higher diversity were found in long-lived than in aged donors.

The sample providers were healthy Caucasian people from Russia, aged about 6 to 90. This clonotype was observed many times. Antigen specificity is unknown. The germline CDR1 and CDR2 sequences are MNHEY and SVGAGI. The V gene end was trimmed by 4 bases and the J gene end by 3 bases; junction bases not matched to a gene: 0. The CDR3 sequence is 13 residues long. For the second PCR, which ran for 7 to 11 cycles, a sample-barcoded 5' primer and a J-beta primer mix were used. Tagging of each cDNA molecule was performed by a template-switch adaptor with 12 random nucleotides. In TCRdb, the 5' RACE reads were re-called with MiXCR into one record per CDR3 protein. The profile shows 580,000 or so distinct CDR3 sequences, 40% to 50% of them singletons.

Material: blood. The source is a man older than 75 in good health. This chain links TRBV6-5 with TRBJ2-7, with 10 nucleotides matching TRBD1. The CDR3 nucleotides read TGTGCCAGCAGTTGGACAGGGGGCTACGAGCAGTACTTC. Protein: CASSWTGGYEQYF.